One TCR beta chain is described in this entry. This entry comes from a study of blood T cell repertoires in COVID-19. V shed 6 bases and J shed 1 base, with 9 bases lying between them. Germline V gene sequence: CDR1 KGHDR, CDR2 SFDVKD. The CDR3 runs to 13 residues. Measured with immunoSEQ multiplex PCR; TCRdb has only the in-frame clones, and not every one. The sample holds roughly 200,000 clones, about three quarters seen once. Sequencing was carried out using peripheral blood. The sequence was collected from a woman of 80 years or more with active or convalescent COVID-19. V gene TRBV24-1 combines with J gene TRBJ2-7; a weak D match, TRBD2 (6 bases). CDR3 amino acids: CATSMEGSYEQYF. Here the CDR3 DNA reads TGTGCCACCAGTATGGAGGGATCCTACGAGCAGTACTTC.